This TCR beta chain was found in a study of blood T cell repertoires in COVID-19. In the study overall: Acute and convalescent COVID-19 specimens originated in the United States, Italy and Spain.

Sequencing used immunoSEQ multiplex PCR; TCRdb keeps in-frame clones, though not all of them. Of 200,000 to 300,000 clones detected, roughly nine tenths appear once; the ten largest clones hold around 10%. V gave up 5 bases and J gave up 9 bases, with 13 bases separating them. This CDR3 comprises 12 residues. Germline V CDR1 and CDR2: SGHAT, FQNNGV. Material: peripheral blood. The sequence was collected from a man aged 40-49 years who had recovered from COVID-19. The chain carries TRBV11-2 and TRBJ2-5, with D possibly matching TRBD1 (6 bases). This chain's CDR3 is CASSGGLRPQYF. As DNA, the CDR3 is TGTGCCAGCAGCGGGGGCCTGAGGCCCCAGTACTTC.